This T cell receptor beta chain was captured by sequencing in a study of blood T cell repertoires in COVID-19. Background on the study: Samples taken during acute and convalescent COVID-19 were collected in the United States, Italy and Spain. T cells, B-cell-depleted T cells, or PBMCs supplied cDNA or gDNA.

The germline gives CDR1 MNHEY, CDR2 SVGAGI. Germline trimming cut 7 bases from V and 0 bases from J; bases unmatched to any gene: 1. The CDR3 has 13 amino acids. Original processing notes: By means of reference gene primer amplification, nucleated cell counts were estimated. Measured with immunoSEQ multiplex PCR; TCRdb has only the in-frame clones, and not every one. V and J calls plus clone size are reproduced from that table; the DNA served to infer D and trimming. The table has some 73,000 clones, 65% to 85% seen once. This receptor was taken from a human donor in a cohort sampled during active COVID-19. Source material: peripheral blood. The chain links TRBV6-5 to TRBJ2-7; 9 bases agree with TRBD1. The CDR3 bases are TGTGCCAGCATGACAGGGGGCTCCTACGAGCAGTACTTC. It codes for CASMTGGSYEQYF.